This T cell receptor beta chain was recorded in a study of T cells expressing NK-cell markers. Using the 5' RACE reads, TCRdb records one entry per CDR3 protein without DNA. Its clone listing holds some 410,000 distinct CDR3 sequences. Germline V gives CDR1 SQVTM, CDR2 ANQGSEA. This CDR3 is 14 amino acids long. The sequenced sample was blood T cells: a sorted CD56 or NKG2C T cell subset, CD4+ or CD8+ T cells, or bulk PBMC T cells (not recorded which). J is TRBJ2-1 and V is TRBV29-1; TCRdb's assignment of TRBD2 cannot be checked, as there is no DNA. The source of this sequence is a woman between 18 and 70 years old in good health. The CDR3 sequence: CSDLSGRAGNEQFF.